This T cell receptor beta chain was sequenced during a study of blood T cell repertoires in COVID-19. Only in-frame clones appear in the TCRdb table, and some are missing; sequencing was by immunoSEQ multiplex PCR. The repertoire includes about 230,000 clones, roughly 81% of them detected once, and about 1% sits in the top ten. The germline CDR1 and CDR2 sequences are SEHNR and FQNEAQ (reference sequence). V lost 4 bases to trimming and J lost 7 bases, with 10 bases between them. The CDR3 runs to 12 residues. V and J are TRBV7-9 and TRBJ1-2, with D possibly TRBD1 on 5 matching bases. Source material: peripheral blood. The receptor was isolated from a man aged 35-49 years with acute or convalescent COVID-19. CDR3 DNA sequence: TGTGCCAGCAGCTGGGGGGGACGTGGCTACACCTTC. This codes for CASSWGGRGYTF.